This TCR beta chain is drawn from a study of blood T cell repertoires in COVID-19. Study-wide background: The cDNA or gDNA used as material had been derived from T cells, B-cell-depleted T cells, or PBMCs.

This CDR3 has 16 residues. Trimming removed 6 bases at V and 2 bases at J, with 17 bases between. The germline V gene has CDR1 KGHSH and CDR2 LQKENI. Participants' reported clinical history set cohort assignment. TCRdb's copy holds only in-frame clones and misses some; the assay was immunoSEQ multiplex PCR. The data contain approximately 250,000 clones, roughly 91% of them singletons. The V call is TRBV18, the J call TRBJ1-3, with D unclear. The source of this sequence is a woman aged 25 to 39 who had recovered from COVID-19. Sequenced sample: PBMCs or T cells enriched from blood (not recorded which). The CDR3 DNA reads as TGTGCCAGCTCCCTAGGTCGGGGTCCAACTGGAAACACCATATATTTT. Residues: CASSLGRGPTGNTIYF.